The 12 T cell receptor beta chains below come from one sample, sequenced in a study of blood T cell repertoires in COVID-19. TCRdb keeps only in-frame clones here, not all; method: immunoSEQ multiplex PCR. Here the sample spans some 69,000 clones, nearly 80% being singletons. Sequencing was performed on peripheral blood. The receptor set was obtained from a human donor in a cohort sampled during active COVID-19.

This rearrangement joins TRBV9 to TRBJ1-4; D gene unclear. Trimming stripped 0 bases from V and 8 bases from J, with 14 bases between. Per germline, CDR1 SGDLS and CDR2 YYNGEE. This CDR3 is 15 amino acids long. The CDR3 coding sequence is TGTGCCAGCAGCGTAGAATCTGGGCGCGGGGAAAAACTGTTTTTT. The encoded protein is CASSVESGRGEKLFF.

The rearrangement links TRBV5-1 to TRBJ1-1; the match to TRBD1 covers 7 bases. The V segment lost 0 bases and the J segment 6 bases; nucleotides outside the gene matches: 5. The CDR3 totals 14 residues. Germline CDR1 is SGHRS and CDR2 is YFSETQ. In nucleotides, the CDR3 is TGCGCCAGCAGCTTGGAAGGGGGCGTCGCTGAAGCTTTCTTT. Its protein is CASSLEGGVAEAFF.

V usage is TRBV4-2 and J usage is TRBJ1-4; 8 bases map to TRBD1. The CDR3 has 18 residues. Germline V gene lookup returns CDR1 LGHNA and CDR2 YNFKEQ. The junction had 11 bases not matched to a gene; V was cut back by 4 bases and J by 1 base. The CDR3 DNA follows: TGTGCCAGCAGCCGTCAGAATCCGGGGACAGGAACTAATGAAAAACTGTTTTTT. It codes for CASSRQNPGTGTNEKLFF.

This rearrangement joins TRBV11-2 to TRBJ2-7; no clear D. The germline gives CDR1 SGHAT, CDR2 FQNNGV. Deletions cut 5 bases from V and 3 bases from J, with 11 bases between. CDR3 length equals 13 residues. The CDR3 reads CASSDRSGYEQYF. CDR3 nucleotide sequence: TGTGCCAGCAGCGACCGCTCGGGCTACGAGCAGTACTTC. The full variable domain, with the rest looked up from reference TRBV11-2 and TRBJ2-7, is EAGVAQSPRYKIIEKRQSVAFWCNPISGHATLYWYQQILGQGPKLLIQFQNNGVVDDSQLPKDRFSAERLKGVDSTLKIQPAKLEDSAVYLCASSDRSGYEQYFGPGTRLTVT.

This clone was observed many times. The gene calls are TRBV7-9 and TRBJ2-2; D is ambiguous. Germline loops: CDR1 SEHNR, CDR2 FQNEAQ (reference sequence). The CDR3 is made up of 13 amino acids. Trimming left V 4 bases short and J 5 bases short, with 8 bases between. This CDR3 is CASSSTLTGELFF. The CDR3 DNA reads TGTGCCAGCAGCTCAACCCTAACCGGGGAGCTGTTTTTT. The complete variable domain, with remaining parts taken from reference TRBV7-9 and TRBJ2-2, reads DTGVSQNPRHKITKRGQNVTFRCDPISEHNRLYWYRQTLGQGPEFLTYFQNEAQLEKSRLLSDRFSAERPKGSFSTLEIQRTEQGDSAMYLCASSSTLTGELFFGEGSRLTVL.

The chain links TRBV6-6 to TRBJ2-6; D gene unclear. The CDR3 spans 13 residues. The V end lost 7 bases, the J end lost 3 bases, and 7 bases lay between the germline ends. Germline-derived CDR1 and CDR2 are MNHNY and SVGAGI (reference sequence). Here the CDR3 reads CASKISGANVLTF. DNA of the CDR3: TGTGCCAGCAAGATCAGTGGGGCCAACGTCCTGACTTTC.

In this sample, this clone turned up a few times. The chain combines TRBV19 with TRBJ2-3, with a tentative D call TRBD1 (6 bases). Trimming took off 5 bases at V and 1 base at J, with 10 bases between the two ends. Germline V CDR1 and CDR2: LNHDA, SQIVND (reference sequence). This CDR3 has 14 amino acids. In nucleotides, the CDR3 is TGTGCCAGTAGTTCCCGACAGGGCACAGATACGCAGTATTTT. Protein: CASSSRQGTDTQYF.

The chain uses TRBV28 and TRBJ2-5; 8 positions match TRBD1. This CDR3 is built from 15 residues. CDR1 is MDHEN and CDR2 is SYDVKM in the germline V gene. J lost 3 bases, V lost 3 bases, and 6 bases had no gene match. CDR3 residues: CASSFPGGNEETQYF. The CDR3 nucleotides read TGTGCCAGCAGTTTTCCAGGGGGCAACGAAGAGACCCAGTACTTC.

The chain couples TRBV12-3 or TRBV12-4 to TRBJ2-7; D gene unclear. The V and J ends lost 4 bases and 4 bases respectively, with 5 bases between them. There are 11 residues in the CDR3. CDR3 nucleotide sequence: TGTGCCAGCAGTTCACAGTACGAGCAGTACTTC. As protein: CASSSQYEQYF.

V and J are TRBV11-2 and TRBJ1-1; the match to TRBD1 covers 8 bases. V dropped 1 base and J dropped 0; count of bases not matched to a gene: 4. This CDR3 comprises 16 residues. In germline, CDR1 is SGHAT, CDR2 FQNNGV. The CDR3 DNA follows: TGTGCCAGCAGCTTAGCGACAGGGGCCATGAACACTGAAGCTTTCTTT. Its translation is CASSLATGAMNTEAFF.

This clone was seen a handful of times. The V call is TRBV2, the J call TRBJ1-2; no firm D call. Trimming removed 7 bases at V and 3 bases at J, with 18 bases between. The CDR3 is 15 residues long. Germline V gene data show CDR1 as SNHLY and CDR2 as FYNNEI. In nucleotides, the CDR3 is TGTGCCAGCACCAGAATAAGGGCGGAGGACTATGGCTACACCTTC. Amino acids: CASTRIRAEDYGYTF.

The chain has TRBV7-8 and TRBJ1-5; perhaps TRBD1 as D (6 bases). The germline gives CDR1 SGHVS, CDR2 FQNEAQ. The CDR3 has 13 amino acids. The V gene lost 4 bases and the J gene lost 5 bases, with 9 bases spanning the gap. The CDR3, as DNA: TGTGCCAGCAGCTCGCGACAGGATCAGCCCCAGCATTTT. It is translated as CASSSRQDQPQHF.